Listed here are 26 T cell receptor beta chains from one sample, sequenced in a study of blood T cell repertoires in COVID-19. Profiling relied on immunoSEQ multiplex PCR, and the TCRdb table lists in-frame clones only, not all of them. In the table there are roughly 200,000 clones, 80% to 90% of which are singletons. The source material was peripheral blood. These receptors were obtained from a human donor in a cohort sampled during active COVID-19.

The V call is TRBV5-6, the J call TRBJ2-3, with 10 positions matching TRBD1. The CDR3 contains 16 residues. With V trimmed by 4 bases and J by 2 bases, 7 bases remained unmatched. The germline gives CDR1 SGHDT, CDR2 YYEEEE. CDR3 sequence reads: CASSIRTGGFTDTQYF. CDR3 nucleotides: TGTGCCAGCAGCATCCGGACAGGGGGTTTCACAGATACGCAGTATTTT.

The CDR3 DNA is TGTGCCAGCACCTTGTGGGGGGGCACCGGGGAGCTGTTTTTT. It codes for CASTLWGGTGELFF. The genes are TRBV7-9 and TRBJ2-2; 7 bases match TRBD2. V gave up 7 bases and J gave up 4 bases; unmatched junction bases: 6. There are 14 residues in the CDR3. Per the germline V gene, CDR1 is SEHNR and CDR2 is FQNEAQ (reference sequence).

The gene calls are TRBV18 and TRBJ1-5, with 7 bases fitting TRBD1. With 4 bases clipped from V and 0 bases from J, the junction kept 6 bases outside the gene matches. CDR1 is KGHSH, CDR2 LQKENI, per germline. The CDR3 covers 16 residues. The CDR3 loop is CASSLSGTVSNQPQHF. The DNA of the CDR3 is TGTGCCAGCTCACTCTCCGGGACAGTTAGCAATCAGCCCCAGCATTTT.

The rearrangement joins TRBV11-2 to TRBJ2-7; D is perhaps TRBD2 (6 bases). Trimming removed 2 bases at V and 0 bases at J, with 8 bases between. This CDR3 spans 14 amino acids. CDR1 is SGHAT and CDR2 is FQNNGV in the germline V gene. The CDR3 bases are TGTGCCAGCAGCTTAAGCGGGTTCTCCTACGAGCAGTACTTC. Translated: CASSLSGFSYEQYF.

Only a few counts were recorded for this clone. CDR3 in DNA: TGTGCCAGCAGTCGCACAGGGGCTGGCAAAAACATTCAGTACTTC. Its translation is CASSRTGAGKNIQYF. J is TRBJ2-4 and V is TRBV27, with 7 positions matching TRBD1. Trimming removed 5 bases from V and 3 bases from J; junction bases left unmatched: 7. The CDR3 totals 15 residues. The V gene's germline CDR1 is MNHEY and CDR2 SMNVEV (reference sequence).

V is TRBV7-9 and J is TRBJ2-1; D is possibly TRBD2 (6 bases). Trimming took off 2 bases at V and 10 bases at J, with 9 bases between the two ends. The CDR3 has 12 amino acids. Per the germline V gene, CDR1 is SEHNR and CDR2 is FQNEAQ (reference sequence). This CDR3 reads CASSLLEGEQFF. The DNA of the CDR3 is TGTGCCAGCAGCTTATTGGAGGGGGAGCAGTTCTTC.

The chain joins TRBV5-5 to TRBJ2-7; unclear D gene. CDR3 length: 13 residues. Trimming removed 5 bases at V and 4 bases at J, with 13 bases between. Looked up from germline, CDR1 is SGHKS and CDR2 is YYEKEE (reference sequence). The CDR3 DNA follows: TGTGCCAGCAGAGACACTCAATATTACGAGCAGTACTTC. It is translated as CASRDTQYYEQYF.

This clone was observed a handful of times. The V gene is TRBV4-1, the J gene TRBJ2-3, with TRBD2 matching over 14 bases. CDR1 and CDR2 from the germline V gene are MGHRA and YSYEKL. Unmatched junction bases numbered 3, after V lost 3 bases and J lost 4 bases. This CDR3 is 16 amino acids long. CDR3: CASSQGLAGVADTQYF. The CDR3, as DNA: TGCGCCAGCAGCCAGGGACTAGCGGGAGTGGCAGATACGCAGTATTTT.

This clone was picked up one time. Other DNA sequences within the sample encode an identical CDR3. The CDR3 nucleotides are TGTGCCAGCAGGGACAGTTATCAGCCCCAGCATTTT. Protein: CASRDSYQPQHF. The V and J genes are TRBV6-5 and TRBJ1-5; possibly TRBD1 for D (6 bases). The CDR3 is 12 residues long. In germline, CDR1 is MNHEY, CDR2 SVGAGI. V was cut by 6 bases and J by 5 bases, with 8 bases left in between.

This clone was counted once. This chain joins TRBV9 and TRBJ1-1; D is perhaps TRBD1 (6 bases). Germline loops: CDR1 SGDLS, CDR2 YYNGEE. Trimming took 7 bases from V and 0 from J, leaving 13 bases between them. CDR3 length equals 14 residues. In nucleotides, the CDR3 is TGTGCCAGCTTCAGGGGTTTCATGAACACTGAAGCTTTCTTT. Translating it yields CASFRGFMNTEAFF.

The chain recombines TRBV28 with TRBJ1-6; 7 positions match TRBD1. Germline V lookup: CDR1 MDHEN, CDR2 SYDVKM. This CDR3 spans 14 amino acids. J gave up 7 bases and V 6 bases, and 6 bases lay outside the gene matches. The CDR3 nucleotides read TGTGCCAGCAGACGGGACAGTACCAATTCACCCCTCCACTTT. It yields the protein CASRRDSTNSPLHF.

The rearrangement links TRBV7-9 to TRBJ1-1; 7 nucleotides align to TRBD1. The CDR3 is 16 residues long. CDR1 SEHNR and CDR2 FQNEAQ come from the germline V gene (reference sequence). The trim removed 0 bases at V and 4 bases at J, leaving 8 bases unmatched. The CDR3 region is CASSLAWVRGSTEAFF. Here the CDR3 DNA reads TGTGCCAGCAGCTTAGCTTGGGTCAGGGGGTCCACTGAAGCTTTCTTT.

The chain carries TRBV5-1 and TRBJ2-5; 7 bases are a match to TRBD1. Unmatched junction bases numbered 9, after V lost 0 bases and J lost 7 bases. Per the germline V gene, CDR1 is SGHRS and CDR2 is YFSETQ. The CDR3 covers 15 residues. CDR3 nucleotide sequence: TGCGCCAGCAGCTTGGGAGGACAGGACGCTGGGACCCAGTACTTC. This gives the protein CASSLGGQDAGTQYF.

The CDR3 nucleotides are TGCAGCGTTGAACGGGGATTCACCGGGGAGCTGTTTTTT. Translation gives CSVERGFTGELFF. V gene TRBV29-1 combines with J gene TRBJ2-2, with D possibly TRBD2 on 5 matching bases. From germline, CDR1 is SQVTM and CDR2 ANQGSEA. V was shortened by 2 bases and J by 4 bases, with 8 bases between the two germline ends. The length of the CDR3 is 13 residues.

The V and J genes are TRBV2 and TRBJ2-7; 7 positions agree with TRBD1. The germline gives CDR1 SNHLY, CDR2 FYNNEI. With V trimmed by 3 bases and J by 2 bases, 4 bases remained unmatched. The CDR3 covers 14 residues. CDR3: CASSEETGPYEQYF. CDR3 in DNA: TGTGCCAGCAGTGAGGAGACAGGGCCCTACGAGCAGTACTTC.

This chain links TRBV7-2 with TRBJ1-2; perhaps TRBD1 as D (6 bases). The CDR3 has 13 amino acids. Germline V lookup: CDR1 SGHTA, CDR2 FQGNSA. The germline V and J ends were trimmed by 5 bases and 4 bases, with 11 bases remaining between them. In DNA, the CDR3 is TGTGCCAGCAGCCAAGGGGGTCTCTATGGCTACACCTTC. It encodes CASSQGGLYGYTF.

This clone appeared a single time. The chain carries TRBV19 and TRBJ2-1; D unclear. Per the germline V gene, CDR1 is LNHDA and CDR2 is SQIVND (reference sequence). This CDR3 spans 15 amino acids. Trimming pared 6 bases from V and 0 bases from J, leaving 12 bases between. The chain's CDR3 is CASRSTSVSYNEQFF. CDR3 nucleotide sequence: TGTGCCAGTAGATCCACGAGCGTCTCCTACAATGAGCAGTTCTTC.

The rearrangement uses TRBV7-9 and TRBJ2-7; a weak D match, TRBD1 (6 bases). Germline CDR1 SEHNR, CDR2 FQNEAQ (reference sequence). V shed 0 bases and J shed 4 bases, with 10 bases lying between them. This CDR3 has 14 amino acids. CDR3 sequence (DNA): TGTGCCAGCAGCTTAGCTGGGGGCCATTACGAGCAGTACTTC. It is translated as CASSLAGGHYEQYF.

The genes are TRBV7-9 and TRBJ2-7, with TRBD1 matching over 7 bases. Looked up from germline, CDR1 is SEHNR and CDR2 is FQNEAQ (reference sequence). Losses at the gene ends were 5 bases for V and 3 bases for J; bases not matched to a gene: 10. The CDR3 is 15 residues long. The CDR3 DNA sequence: TGTGCCAGCAGCCTTCCGGGACAGTCCTTCTACGAGCAGTACTTC. Its protein is CASSLPGQSFYEQYF.

Ten or more counts support this clone. The chain carries TRBV10-1 and TRBJ2-1; 8 bases are shared with TRBD2. V lost 10 bases to trimming and J lost 8 bases; unmatched junction nucleotides: 10. This CDR3 has 13 residues. Germline V gene sequence: CDR1 WNHNN, CDR2 SYGVQD (reference sequence). CDR3 loop: CATSGGLADEQFF. The CDR3 coding sequence is TGCGCCACCTCGGGGGGGCTGGCCGATGAGCAGTTCTTC.

The rearrangement links TRBV5-1 to TRBJ1-1, with a weak D call TRBD1 (5 bases). Trimming took off 4 bases at V and 0 bases at J, with 19 bases between the two ends. Germline lookup yields CDR1 SGHRS and CDR2 YFSETQ. The CDR3 has 17 residues. The CDR3 nucleotides read TGCGCCAGCAGCCATATAGGCGGGGGAACCATGAACACTGAAGCTTTCTTT. It translates to CASSHIGGGTMNTEAFF.

The CDR3 nucleotides read TGTGCCAGCCATAGTCCGGGGGACTTTTACAATGAGCAGTTCTTC. As protein: CASHSPGDFYNEQFF. The rearrangement uses TRBV27 and TRBJ2-1; D may be TRBD2 (6 bases). The CDR3 length is 15 residues. Trimming took off 8 bases at V and 4 bases at J, with 18 bases between the two ends. Germline V CDR1 and CDR2: MNHEY, SMNVEV (reference sequence).

The chain employs TRBV18 and TRBJ2-5, with D possibly being TRBD1 (6 bases). The CDR3 loop spans 14 amino acids. From germline, CDR1 is KGHSH and CDR2 LQKENI. With 6 bases removed from V and 1 base from J, the gap between germline ends came to 12 bases. CDR3 residues: CASSRTGSQETQYF. CDR3 nucleotide sequence: TGTGCCAGCTCGCGCACAGGGTCCCAAGAGACCCAGTACTTC.

The rearrangement joins TRBV6-2 or TRBV6-3 to TRBJ2-3; TRBD2 aligns across 15 bases. In germline, CDR1 is MNHEY, CDR2 SVGEGT. CDR3 length: 19 amino acids. V was pared by 6 bases and J by 4 bases, with 14 bases of the junction left unmatched. CDR3 in DNA: TGTGCCAGCAGCCCCGGACTAGCGGGAGGGCCATTATCAGCAGATACGCAGTATTTT. Protein sequence: CASSPGLAGGPLSADTQYF.

The chain carries TRBV27 and TRBJ2-1; 8 bases agree with TRBD1. CDR1 is MNHEY and CDR2 is SMNVEV in the germline V gene (reference sequence). V was pared by 5 bases and J by 9 bases, with 3 bases of the junction left unmatched. The CDR3 is 12 amino acids. For the CDR3, the DNA is TGTGCCAGCAGTCGGACAGGGTTTGAGCAGTTCTTC. Protein sequence: CASSRTGFEQFF.

V gene TRBV24-1 combines with J gene TRBJ1-1; 8 bases agree with TRBD1. V gave up 4 bases and J gave up 7 bases; unmatched junction bases: 10. There are 15 residues in the CDR3. Per germline, CDR1 KGHDR and CDR2 SFDVKD. The CDR3 here is CATSESGGPGGEAFF. The CDR3 DNA follows: TGTGCCACCAGTGAATCAGGGGGCCCGGGGGGTGAAGCTTTCTTT.